This T cell receptor beta chain was retrieved from a study of T cell changes during pregnancy in multiple sclerosis. The CDR3 has 11 amino acids. V shed 5 bases and J shed 7 bases, with 9 bases lying between them. CDR1 is LGHNT and CDR2 is FRNRAP in the germline V gene. Clones were sequenced by immunoSEQ multiplex PCR, and TCRdb holds only the in-frame ones, with some missing. The sample records around 80,000 clones, 90% to 95% being singletons. Source: peripheral blood, taken before pregnancy. V and J are TRBV12-5 and TRBJ2-7; D is perhaps TRBD2 (5 bases). This receptor was taken from a female donor with multiple sclerosis, enrolled in a pregnancy study. The CDR3 DNA reads as TGTGCTAGTGGTGCGACGGGGGAGCAGTACTTC. This gives the protein CASGATGEQYF. Filled out from reference TRBV12-5 and TRBJ2-7, the complete variable domain reads DARVTQTPRHKVTEMGQEVTMRCQPILGHNTVFWYRQTMMQGLELLAYFRNRAPLDDSGMPKDRFSAEMPDATLATLKIQPSEPRDSAVYFCASGATGEQYFGPGTRLTVT.